These 4 T cell receptor beta chains were sequenced from one sample in a study of response to subunit inactivated influenza vaccine. TCRdb re-called the RT-PCR reads with MiXCR, one entry per CDR3 protein. The sample carries around 520,000 distinct CDR3 sequences, about 10% recorded once. The starting material was PBMCs from blood, obtained on the day of vaccination. The receptors come from a man between 45 and 60 years old who received an inactivated influenza vaccine.

This clonotype was recorded many times. The chain employs TRBV12-3 or TRBV12-4 and TRBJ2-3, with D possibly being TRBD1 or TRBD2 (5 bases each). There are 15 residues in the CDR3. V was cut by 6 bases and J by 2 bases, with 15 bases left in between. The CDR3 is CASRSQGTNTDTQYF. CDR3 nucleotide sequence: TGTGCCAGCAGGTCGCAAGGGACGAACACAGATACGCAGTATTTT.

The J gene is TRBJ2-1, the V gene TRBV11-2; D not resolved. The CDR3 consists of 15 residues. CDR1 is SGHAT, CDR2 FQNNGV, per germline. Between the trimmed V and J ends, which lost 1 base and 8 bases, there was a span of 15 bases. CDR3 DNA sequence: TGTGCCAGCAGCTTAGCCCCCCAACGAGTAGATGAGCAGTTCTTC. Its protein product is CASSLAPQRVDEQFF. Variable domain in full (rest from reference TRBV11-2 and TRBJ2-1): EAGVAQSPRYKIIEKRQSVAFWCNPISGHATLYWYQQILGQGPKLLIQFQNNGVVDDSQLPKDRFSAERLKGVDSTLKIQPAKLEDSAVYLCASSLAPQRVDEQFFGPGTRLTVL.

A few counts support this clonotype. The rearrangement uses TRBV18 and TRBJ1-3; D remains unclear. This CDR3 region has 14 residues. V was shortened by 6 bases and J by 0 bases, with 9 bases between the two germline ends. Germline assignment: CDR1 KGHSH and CDR2 LQKENI. For the CDR3, the DNA is TGTGCCAGCTCGGAGGGCTACTCTGGAAACACCATATATTTT. This sequence encodes CASSEGYSGNTIYF.

This clonotype was counted between two and nine times. The CDR3 protein is CASSETGRSWNTEAFF. In DNA form, the CDR3 reads TGTGCCAGCAGTGAGACGGGACGGTCATGGAACACTGAAGCTTTCTTT. The chain links TRBV6-1 to TRBJ1-1; possibly TRBD1 for D (5 bases). The germline V gene has CDR1 MNHNS and CDR2 SASEGT. V dropped 3 bases and J dropped 1 base, with 15 bases sitting between them. The CDR3 is 16 residues long.